These T cell receptor beta chains were read from a single sample in a study of PD-1 blockade in classical Hodgkin lymphoma. Sequencing was performed with immunoSEQ multiplex PCR; in TCRdb, only in-frame clones are kept and a portion is missing. The table has roughly 30,000 clones, 81% seen once. Sequences were derived from peripheral blood mononuclear cells (PBMCs), sampled before the fourth cycle of nivolumab. The source of these receptors is a human donor with classical Hodgkin lymphoma. Each CDR3 is given with its conserved first and last residue. The order of the fields is D gene, J gene, clone size, V gene, CDR3 protein, CDR3 DNA. D genes are given only for firm matches. The listing skips clone size in some rows; elsewhere it reads once, few, many or a size class.

- | TRBJ2-5 | few | TRBV11-2 | CASSFMIASQETQYF | TGTGCCAGCAGCTTCATGATAGCCTCTCAAGAGACCCAGTACTTC
TRBD2 | TRBJ2-1 | - | TRBV7-3 | CASSLSGRAGNEQFF | TGTGCCAGCAGCCTGAGCGGGAGGGCGGGGAATGAGCAGTTCTTC
- | TRBJ2-7 | - | TRBV2 | CASVGQGQPSNQVFPDPYEQYF | TGTGCCAGCGTCGGGCAGGGGCAACCGTCTAACCAGGTCTTCCCCGACCCCTACGAGCAGTACTTC
- | TRBJ2-6 | medium-sized | TRBV4-3 | CASSPHAGPTSGANVLTF | TGCGCCAGCAGTCCACACGCGGGCCCCACCTCTGGGGCCAACGTCCTGACTTTC
- | TRBJ1-1 | - | TRBV12-5 | CASRPPEGEAFF | TGTGCTAGTAGACCCCCGGAGGGTGAAGCTTTCTTT
- | TRBJ2-7 | - | TRBV6-1 | CASREGPNYEQYF | TGTGCCAGCAGGGAGGGCCCCAACTACGAGCAGTACTTC
- | TRBJ1-3 | - | TRBV11-2 | CASSLGDQDTVYF | TGTGCCAGCAGCTTAGGGGATCAGGACACCGTATATTTT
- | TRBJ2-1 | - | TRBV29-1 | CSVRDRQSYNEQFF | TGCAGCGTGCGGGACCGACAGTCCTACAATGAGCAGTTCTTC
- | TRBJ1-5 | - | TRBV11-2 | CASSLFGFNQPQHF | TGTGCCAGCAGCTTATTCGGGTTTAATCAGCCCCAGCATTTT
- | TRBJ1-1 | few | TRBV6-1 | CASSQSAHNTEAFF | TGTGCCAGCAGTCAATCGGCACACAACACTGAAGCTTTCTTT
- | TRBJ1-4 | - | TRBV6-1 | CASSEGTSNEKLFF | TGTGCCAGCAGTGAAGGGACGAGTAATGAAAAACTGTTTTTT
- | TRBJ2-3 | - | TRBV28 | CASSLGVGRGLSGDTQYF | TGTGCCAGCAGTTTGGGGGTTGGACGAGGCCTCTCGGGAGATACGCAGTATTTT
- | TRBJ1-3 | - | TRBV7-6 | CASSISGPHSGNTIYF | TGTGCCAGCAGCATTAGCGGACCGCATTCTGGAAACACCATATATTTT
TRBD2 | TRBJ2-3 | - | TRBV4-3 | CASSFSGGSTDTQYF | TGCGCCAGCAGCTTCAGCGGGGGCTCCACAGATACGCAGTATTTT
- | TRBJ2-7 | - | TRBV5-1 | CASSFETGNYEQYF | TGCGCCAGCAGCTTCGAGACAGGAAACTACGAGCAGTACTTC
- | TRBJ1-2 | - | TRBV6-1 | CASSEAGGSGYTF | TGTGCCAGCAGTGAAGCAGGAGGGTCTGGCTACACCTTC
- | TRBJ1-1 | - | TRBV6-5 | CASSSQVNTEAFF | TGTGCCAGCAGTTCCCAGGTGAACACTGAAGCTTTCTTT
TRBD2 | TRBJ2-1 | once | TRBV4-2 | CASSLIAGVSYNEQFF | TGTGCCAGCAGTCTTATAGCGGGGGTGTCCTACAATGAGCAGTTCTTC
TRBD2 | TRBJ2-7 | - | TRBV6-4 | CASIAGVFEQYF | TGTGCCAGCATTGCGGGAGTGTTTGAGCAGTACTTC
- | TRBJ2-3 | - | TRBV7-2 | CASSLGQGRDTQYF | TGTGCCAGCAGCTTAGGGCAGGGGAGAGATACGCAGTATTTT
TRBD1 | TRBJ1-2 | - | TRBV27 | CASSQDRAAINYGYTF | TGTGCCAGCAGTCAGGACAGGGCTGCCATCAACTATGGCTACACCTTC
TRBD1 | TRBJ1-1 | - | TRBV7-8 | CASSLRQGERNTEAFF | TGTGCCAGCAGCTTACGACAGGGGGAGAGGAACACTGAAGCTTTCTTT
- | TRBJ1-1 | - | TRBV19 | CASSRPRGSRRTEAFF | TGTGCCAGTAGTCGCCCCCGGGGGAGTCGTAGGACTGAAGCTTTCTTT
- | TRBJ1-5 | few | TRBV2 | CASRRNSNQPQHF | TGTGCCAGCAGGAGGAATAGCAATCAGCCCCAGCATTTT
- | TRBJ1-2 | - | TRBV2 | CASSADRNGYTF | TGTGCCAGCAGCGCAGACAGGAATGGCTACACCTTC
TRBD2 | TRBJ2-3 | - | TRBV28 | CASSPSGSLADTQYF | TGTGCCAGCAGTCCTAGCGGGAGTCTGGCAGATACGCAGTATTTT
TRBD1 | TRBJ1-1 | - | TRBV4-2 | CASSRTGTGVTEAFF | TGTGCCAGCAGCCGTACGGGGACAGGTGTCACTGAAGCTTTCTTT
- | TRBJ1-1 | once | TRBV5-5 | CASSLRVAGVPEAFF | TGTGCCAGCAGCTTAAGAGTCGCGGGGGTCCCTGAAGCTTTCTTT
TRBD1 | TRBJ2-7 | once | TRBV11-3 | CASSSPPGTEISSYEQYF | TGTGCCAGCAGCTCCCCCCCAGGGACAGAAATATCCTCCTACGAGCAGTACTTC
- | TRBJ2-3 | - | TRBV6-1 | CASSGQSRTDTQYF | TGTGCCAGCAGTGGACAAAGTAGAACAGATACGCAGTATTTT
- | TRBJ1-1 | - | TRBV30 | CAWSVQGNTEAFF | TGTGCCTGGAGTGTACAGGGTAACACTGAAGCTTTCTTT
TRBD1 | TRBJ1-1 | - | TRBV10-3 | CAIRVTGGGTEAFF | TGTGCCATCAGGGTGACAGGGGGTGGTACTGAAGCTTTCTTT
- | TRBJ1-1 | - | TRBV4-3 | CASSQDRGEEAEAFF | TGCGCCAGCAGCCAAGATCGGGGGGAAGAAGCTGAAGCTTTCTTT
TRBD2 | TRBJ2-3 | - | TRBV5-4 | CASSLVGGWGTDTQYF | TGTGCCAGCAGCTTGGTGGGAGGGTGGGGCACAGATACGCAGTATTTT
TRBD1 | TRBJ2-5 | - | TRBV7-6 | CASSSRGQGDAKTQYF | TGTGCCAGCAGCTCTAGGGGGCAGGGGGACGCGAAGACCCAGTACTTC
- | TRBJ1-1 | - | TRBV10-3 | CAISASVKAEAFF | TGTGCCATCAGTGCTAGCGTGAAGGCTGAAGCTTTCTTT
- | TRBJ2-1 | - | TRBV7-9 | CASLPYYEQFF | TGTGCCAGCCTCCCCTATTATGAGCAGTTCTTC
TRBD2 | TRBJ2-5 | - | TRBV4-2 | CASSQEIGGGGETQYF | TGTGCCAGCAGCCAAGAAATAGGCGGGGGGGGAGAGACCCAGTACTTC
- | TRBJ2-2 | medium-sized | TRBV21-1 | CASSPRQDPNTGELFF | TGTGCCAGCAGCCCCAGACAGGATCCGAACACCGGGGAGCTGTTTTTT
TRBD1 | TRBJ2-4 | - | TRBV28 | CASIPHSGQPAKNIQYF | TGTGCCAGCATCCCCCACTCGGGACAGCCGGCCAAAAACATTCAGTACTTC
- | TRBJ2-3 | once | TRBV5-6 | CASSLVGPSTDTQYF | TGTGCCAGCAGCTTGGTTGGGCCGAGCACAGATACGCAGTATTTT
- | TRBJ2-2 | - | TRBV4-3 | CASSQLRGQNTGELFF | TGCGCCAGCAGCCAACTCCGGGGTCAGAACACCGGGGAGCTGTTTTTT
TRBD1 | TRBJ1-1 | few | TRBV9 | CASSSGTGGSNTEAFF | TGTGCCAGCAGCTCAGGGACAGGGGGCTCGAACACTGAAGCTTTCTTT
- | TRBJ1-2 | few | TRBV18 | CASSPARVGYGYTF | TGTGCCAGCTCACCGGCCAGGGTGGGCTATGGCTACACCTTC
TRBD1 | TRBJ1-6 | - | TRBV11-3 | CASSTRQGSSYNSPLHF | TGTGCCAGCAGCACCCGACAGGGAAGCTCCTATAATTCACCCCTCCACTTT
- | TRBJ2-1 | - | TRBV5-1 | CASTEASSYNEQFF | TGCGCCAGCACTGAGGCGAGCTCCTACAATGAGCAGTTCTTC